Presented here are 2 T cell receptor beta chains from one specimen sequenced in a study of T cells in Graves' hyperthyroidism and ophthalmopathy. Amplified TCR beta CDR3 regions derived from RNA transcripts. HTBI primers were employed in a first-round RT-PCR of the TCR CDR3. TCRdb reanalysed the multiplex PCR reads using MiXCR and keeps one entry per CDR3 protein. Among roughly 840,000 distinct CDR3 sequences, over 35% were seen once, and the ten largest hold 8.9%. Sample: blood. The receptors here all came from a man aged 18 to 30 with Graves' hyperthyroidism.

J is TRBJ2-7 and V is TRBV6-5; 12 positions agree with TRBD2. CDR3 length: 14 amino acids. CDR1 is MNHEY and CDR2 is SVGAGI in the germline V gene. Unmatched junction bases numbered 6, after V lost 2 bases and J lost 10 bases. CDR3 in DNA: TGTGCCAGCAGTTACCCCGCTAGCGGGGGGGCCCAGTACTTC. It codes for CASSYPASGGAQYF.

This clonotype was counted ten times or more. The chain employs TRBV15 and TRBJ2-5; 7 nucleotides agree with TRBD2. In germline, CDR1 is LNHNV, CDR2 YYDKDF (reference sequence). This CDR3 region has 16 residues. V lost 1 base, J lost 5 bases, and 10 bases stayed unmatched. The CDR3 DNA reads TGTGCCACCAGCAGAGTCAGAGCGGGGTTAGGGGAGACCCAGTACTTC. Translation: CATSRVRAGLGETQYF.